The 27 T cell receptor beta chains in this list originate from one sample, sequenced in a study of glioma-infiltrating T cells after dendritic cell vaccination. Time point: after dendritic cell vaccination, including at tumor progression/relapse. Assay used: immunoSEQ multiplex PCR; TCRdb lists only in-frame clones, some missing. This sample carries fewer than 90,000 clones, roughly 80% of them seen once, and the ten largest clones take less than 8%. The starting material was blood, obtained after dendritic cell vaccination. Every receptor here comes from a human donor with glioblastoma.

The chain couples TRBV2 to TRBJ1-1; D is unclear. This CDR3 is built from 13 residues. Germline V gene data show CDR1 as SNHLY and CDR2 as FYNNEI. V was shortened by 7 bases and J by 3 bases, with 12 bases between the two germline ends. The CDR3 spells CASKNDRDTEAFF. The CDR3 DNA reads as TGTGCCAGCAAGAACGATCGAGACACTGAAGCTTTCTTT.

This rearrangement joins TRBV5-1 to TRBJ2-7; D is ambiguous. V was pared by 4 bases and J by 11 bases, with 22 bases between. The CDR3 consists of 14 residues. Germline CDR1 and CDR2: SGHRS and YFSETQ. CDR3 region: CASSISPSTPGEYF. CDR3 in DNA: TGCGCCAGCAGCATCTCACCAAGTACACCCGGAGAGTACTTC.

As regards this clone: The same CDR3 is also encoded by other DNA sequences in this sample. This chain links TRBV19 with TRBJ1-4; 7 nucleotides agree with TRBD1. This CDR3 has 15 residues. V trimming: 5 bases; J trimming: 3 bases; junction bases outside the gene matches: 6. Germline loops: CDR1 LNHDA, CDR2 SQIVND (reference sequence). This CDR3 reads CASSVRDSANEKLFF. The CDR3 nucleotides are TGTGCCAGTAGTGTACGGGACAGTGCTAATGAAAAACTGTTTTTT.

The chain carries TRBV5-1 and TRBJ2-7; D not resolved. Trimming stripped 2 bases from V and 2 bases from J, with 11 bases between. This CDR3 region has 14 residues. Germline assignment: CDR1 SGHRS and CDR2 YFSETQ. CDR3 nucleotides: TGCGCCAGCAGCTTTGGGCCTTCAACCTACGAGCAGTACTTC. Protein: CASSFGPSTYEQYF.

The chain combines TRBV6-5 with TRBJ1-1; the D gene is possibly TRBD1 (6 bases). The CDR3 is 14 residues long. The ends were cut back, 7 bases at V and 1 base at J, with 13 bases in the middle. Germline V gene lookup returns CDR1 MNHEY and CDR2 SVGAGI. The DNA of the CDR3 is TGTGCCAGCATCCGGGACACTGAGAACACTGAAGCTTTCTTT. Amino acids: CASIRDTENTEAFF.

The chain has TRBV5-1 and TRBJ2-3; 12 bases agree with TRBD2. V shed 4 bases, J shed 2 bases, and the junction held 8 bases outside the gene matches. Germline V gives CDR1 SGHRS, CDR2 YFSETQ. This CDR3 region has 17 residues. The CDR3 DNA reads TGCGCCAGCAGCCGTAAGACTAGCGGGGGAAACACAGATACGCAGTATTTT. Translation gives CASSRKTSGGNTDTQYF.

The chain is built from TRBV5-8 and TRBJ2-5, with 7 nucleotides matching TRBD1. Trimming cost V 2 bases and J 4 bases; bases outside gene matches: 8. CDR1 SGHTS and CDR2 YDEGEE come from the germline V gene. The CDR3 loop spans 15 amino acids. CDR3 sequence: CASSFGRDRLETQYF. The CDR3 nucleotides are TGTGCCAGCAGCTTCGGACGGGACAGACTAGAGACCCAGTACTTC.

The V call is TRBV18, the J call TRBJ2-3, with 8 bases aligning to TRBD2. Unmatched junction bases numbered 9, after V lost 4 bases and J lost 0 bases. Germline V gene lookup returns CDR1 KGHSH and CDR2 LQKENI. This CDR3 has 17 amino acids. The CDR3 loop reads CASSRNAPSGSTDTQYF. The CDR3 DNA reads as TGTGCCAGCTCACGAAACGCCCCTAGCGGGAGCACAGATACGCAGTATTTT.

The rearrangement links TRBV2 to TRBJ1-4; 7 bases line up with TRBD1. In germline, CDR1 is SNHLY, CDR2 FYNNEI. The CDR3 is 15 amino acids. The V segment lost 6 bases and the J segment 0 bases; nucleotides outside the gene matches: 4. The CDR3 protein is CASSAGTATNEKLFF. CDR3 nucleotides: TGTGCCAGCAGCGCAGGGACAGCAACTAATGAAAAACTGTTTTTT.

This clone was counted between two and nine times. Other nucleotide sequences from this sample produce the same CDR3. The rearrangement links TRBV7-2 to TRBJ1-3; 10 positions agree with TRBD1. The CDR3 is 17 residues long. With V trimmed by 1 base and J by 0 bases, 3 bases remained unmatched. The germline V gene has CDR1 SGHTA and CDR2 FQGNSA. DNA of the CDR3: TGTGCCAGCAGCTTAGGGGGACAGGGGATCTCTGGAAACACCATATATTTT. Its translation: CASSLGGQGISGNTIYF.

This chain joins TRBV2 and TRBJ2-5; D gene unclear. From germline, CDR1 is SNHLY and CDR2 FYNNEI. The ends were cut back, 2 bases at V and 2 bases at J, with 9 bases in the middle. The CDR3 runs 14 residues. The CDR3 DNA is TGTGCCAGCAGTGAACACAGCTCACAAGAGACCCAGTACTTC. Protein: CASSEHSSQETQYF. The full variable domain, with the rest looked up from reference TRBV2 and TRBJ2-5, is EPEVTQTPSHQVTQMGQEVILRCVPISNHLYFYWYRQILGQKVEFLVSFYNNEISEKSEIFDDQFSVERPDGSNFTLKIRSTKLEDSAMYFCASSEHSSQETQYFGPGTRLLVL.

The rearrangement links TRBV6-1 to TRBJ1-2; TRBD1 agrees at 7 bases. The germline V gene has CDR1 MNHNS and CDR2 SASEGT. The trim removed 6 bases at V and 4 bases at J, leaving 5 bases unmatched. This CDR3 has 13 residues. The CDR3 sequence is CASRIGDSYGYTF. CDR3 bases: TGTGCCAGCAGAATTGGGGACAGCTATGGCTACACCTTC.

The chain joins TRBV11-3 to TRBJ1-1, with D perhaps matching TRBD1 (5 bases). CDR1 and CDR2 (germline): SGHNT, YENEEA. The CDR3 consists of 14 residues. V lost 4 bases and J 0 bases, leaving 9 bases between the germline ends. The CDR3 DNA is TGTGCCAGCAGCTCTCAGGGTCTGAACACTGAAGCTTTCTTT. The encoded protein is CASSSQGLNTEAFF.

The chain joins TRBV7-2 to TRBJ2-5, with D possibly being TRBD1 (7 bases). The V end lost 2 bases, the J end lost 4 bases, and 11 bases lay between the germline ends. Germline values: CDR1 SGHTA, CDR2 FQGNSA. This CDR3 is built from 14 residues. CDR3: CASSLQGGGETQYF. DNA for the CDR3: TGTGCCAGCAGCTTACAGGGGGGAGGAGAGACCCAGTACTTC.

This chain uses TRBV2 with TRBJ2-7; D may be TRBD1 (6 bases). The CDR3 length is 13 residues. Per germline, CDR1 SNHLY and CDR2 FYNNEI. Trimming stripped 4 bases from V and 2 bases from J, with 9 bases between. CDR3 protein: CASSAGAAYEQYF. The CDR3 DNA reads as TGTGCCAGCAGTGCAGGGGCGGCCTACGAGCAGTACTTC.

The chain uses TRBV9 and TRBJ1-6, with a possible D match to TRBD1 (5 bases). Trimming shortened V by 0 bases and J by 9 bases, and 10 bases separated the two germline ends. CDR1 is SGDLS and CDR2 is YYNGEE in the germline V gene. The CDR3 is 14 amino acids. The CDR3 DNA follows: TGTGCCAGCAGCGTAGCAGGGTGGGGTTCACCCCTCCACTTT. This sequence encodes CASSVAGWGSPLHF.

The sample holds a few counts of this clone. The CDR3 sequence is CASSVAPGQSYEQYF. The CDR3 nucleotides read TGTGCCAGCAGCGTAGCCCCGGGACAGTCCTACGAGCAGTACTTC. V usage is TRBV9 and J usage is TRBJ2-7; 7 nucleotides line up with TRBD1. This CDR3 has 15 amino acids. V lost 0 bases to trimming and J lost 1 base; unmatched junction nucleotides: 4. Germline CDR1 is SGDLS and CDR2 is YYNGEE.

V is TRBV11-2 and J is TRBJ2-7; the match to TRBD1 covers 7 bases. After removal of 5 bases from V and 3 bases from J, the junction contained 7 bases not matched to a gene. The CDR3 loop spans 14 amino acids. CDR1 SGHAT and CDR2 FQNNGV come from the germline V gene. The CDR3 protein is CASSLGRTGYEQYF. The DNA for the CDR3 is TGTGCCAGCAGCCTTGGACGGACAGGCTACGAGCAGTACTTC.

Only one count was recorded for this clone. The chain links TRBV7-3 to TRBJ1-3; no clear D gene. CDR1 and CDR2 (germline): SGHTA, FQGTGA. The CDR3 has 16 residues. V was cut by 2 bases and J by 0 bases, with 11 bases left in between. The CDR3 sequence is CASSLGQARSGNTIYF. The CDR3 nucleotides read TGTGCCAGCAGCTTAGGCCAGGCGCGCTCTGGAAACACCATATATTTT.

V is TRBV15 and J is TRBJ1-2; TRBD1 agrees at 7 bases. V shed 3 bases, J shed 1 base, and the junction held 2 bases outside the gene matches. This CDR3 has 14 residues. Germline loops: CDR1 LNHNV, CDR2 YYDKDF (reference sequence). Written as DNA, the CDR3 is TGTGCCACCAGCAGCGGGACAGTTAACTATGGCTACACCTTC. This gives the protein CATSSGTVNYGYTF.

In nucleotides, the CDR3 is TGTGCCAGCAGTTTCCAGGGAAATAATTCACCCCTCCACTTT. This translates into CASSFQGNNSPLHF. The V call is TRBV27, the J call TRBJ1-6; perhaps TRBD1 as D (5 bases). This CDR3 comprises 14 residues. The V end was cut by 3 bases, the J end by 5 bases, with 8 bases between. The germline CDR1 and CDR2 sequences are MNHEY and SMNVEV (reference sequence).

This chain links TRBV9 with TRBJ2-7, with D perhaps TRBD2 (5 bases). CDR3 length: 15 amino acids. Germline V gene data show CDR1 as SGDLS and CDR2 as YYNGEE. Between the trimmed V and J ends, which lost 4 bases and 1 base, there was a span of 15 bases. The CDR3 nucleotides read TGTGCCAGCAGCCGAGCGGCGGGTCCGTCCTACGAGCAGTACTTC. Translating it yields CASSRAAGPSYEQYF.

This rearrangement joins TRBV27 to TRBJ1-1; D unclear. CDR1 and CDR2 from the germline V gene are MNHEY and SMNVEV (reference sequence). Trimming cost V 4 bases and J 11 bases, with 14 bases left between them. The CDR3 runs to 12 residues. The DNA of the CDR3 is TGTGCCAGCAGTTCGGGCCGGGGTGCGGCTTTCTTT. Amino acids: CASSSGRGAAFF.

The rearrangement joins TRBV5-1 to TRBJ1-5; D gene uncertain. V lost 2 bases, J lost 6 bases, and 12 bases lay in between. CDR3 length equals 14 residues. In germline, CDR1 is SGHRS, CDR2 YFSETQ. CDR3 protein: CASSFGQVGQPQHF. For the CDR3, the DNA is TGCGCCAGCAGCTTCGGCCAGGTCGGTCAGCCCCAGCATTTT. The whole variable domain, filled in from reference TRBV5-1 and TRBJ1-5, reads KAGVTQTPRYLIKTRGQQVTLSCSPISGHRSVSWYQQTPGQGLQFLFEYFSETQRNKGNFPGRFSGRQFSNSRSEMNVSTLELGDSALYLCASSFGQVGQPQHFGDGTRLSIL.

The V and J genes are TRBV19 and TRBJ1-1; 7 bases fit TRBD1. J gave up 6 bases and V 4 bases, and 8 bases lay outside the gene matches. This CDR3 is built from 14 residues. Germline V CDR1 and CDR2: LNHDA, SQIVND (reference sequence). This chain's CDR3 is CASSRTTGFPEAFF. DNA for the CDR3: TGTGCCAGTAGTAGGACGACAGGGTTTCCTGAAGCTTTCTTT.

This clone came up a few times. The chain recombines TRBV2 with TRBJ2-7; TRBD1 aligns across 10 bases. Trimming cost V 5 bases and J 1 base; bases outside gene matches: 5. Per the germline V gene, CDR1 is SNHLY and CDR2 is FYNNEI. The CDR3 covers 15 residues. This CDR3 reads CASSSGTGASYEQYF. The CDR3 DNA sequence: TGTGCCAGCAGTTCCGGGACAGGGGCATCCTACGAGCAGTACTTC.

V usage is TRBV7-6 and J usage is TRBJ1-1; D is unclear. Germline CDR1 reads SGHVS; CDR2 reads FNYEAQ. V was clipped by 2 bases and J by 1 base, with 14 bases between them. This CDR3 region has 16 residues. The CDR3, as DNA: TGTGCCAGCAGCTTACTCGTGGCGAGACAGAACACTGAAGCTTTCTTT. It encodes CASSLLVARQNTEAFF.